Sequencing of this T cell receptor beta chain was carried out in a study of T cells in Graves' hyperthyroidism and ophthalmopathy. Overall study results and limits: Blood also carried most thyroid clonotypes expanded above 0.001.

RNA transcripts yielded amplified TCR beta CDR3 regions. TCR CDR3 underwent first-round RT-PCR with the HTBI primer set. TCRdb analysed the multiplex PCR reads with MiXCR anew, one entry per CDR3 protein. The sample yields a few hundred thousand distinct CDR3 sequences, more than 14% seen once. This clonotype showed up many times. The target antigen is unknown. The germline V gene has CDR1 SGHDN and CDR2 FVKESK. V was clipped by 0 bases and J by 1 base, with 7 bases between them. The CDR3 is 14 amino acids. The clonotype originates from a middle-aged woman with Graves' hyperthyroidism that later progressed to Graves' ophthalmopathy. Sequenced input: blood. The V gene is TRBV14, the J gene TRBJ2-7; D call uncertain. The DNA for the CDR3 is TGTGCCAGCAGCCAAGATCCGTGGTCCTACGAGCAGTACTTC. Its protein product is CASSQDPWSYEQYF.